The present entry profiles one TCR beta chain with its context. All patients reached thyroid surgery having received no treatment beforehand. The CDR3 is 14 residues long. V shed 9 bases, J shed 2 bases, and the junction held 8 bases outside the gene matches. Germline CDR1 reads SGHRS; CDR2 reads YFSETQ. This entry comes from a study of metastatic and nonmetastatic thyroid tumors. TCRdb reanalyzed the PCR reads with MiXCR. The sample carries around 4,300 clones, roughly two fifths recorded once. The origin of this receptor is a male donor with papillary thyroid cancer or a benign thyroid nodule (not recorded which). Some clones in this sample may be carry-over from other donors' samples. The gene calls are TRBV5-1 and TRBJ1-2, with 9 bases fitting TRBD1. The sequencing input was tumor tissue. The CDR3 sequence: CATSRGQGNYGYTF. The CDR3 bases are TGCGCCACGAGCAGAGGACAGGGGAACTATGGCTACACCTTC.